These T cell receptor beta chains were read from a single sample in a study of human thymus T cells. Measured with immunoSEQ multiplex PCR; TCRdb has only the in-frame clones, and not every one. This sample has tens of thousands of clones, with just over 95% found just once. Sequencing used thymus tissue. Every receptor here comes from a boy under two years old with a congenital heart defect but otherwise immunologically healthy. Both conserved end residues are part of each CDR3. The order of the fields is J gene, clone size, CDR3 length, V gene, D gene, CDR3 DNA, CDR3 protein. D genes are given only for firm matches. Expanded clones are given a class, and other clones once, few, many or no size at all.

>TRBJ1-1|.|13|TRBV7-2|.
TGTGCCAGCAGTCACACAGGGTGGATTGAAGCTTTCTTT
CASSHTGWIEAFF
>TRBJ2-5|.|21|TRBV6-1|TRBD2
TGTGCCAGCAGTGAAGCTGTCCCACCGACTAGCGGGCCTTCATTTCGGGAGACCCAGTACTTC
CASSEAVPPTSGPSFRETQYF
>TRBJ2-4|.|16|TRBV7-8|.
TGTGCCAGCAGCTTAAGGGCAGAACTAGCCAAAAACATTCAGTACTTC
CASSLRAELAKNIQYF
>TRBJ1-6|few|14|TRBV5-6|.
TGTGCCAGCAGCTTGGAAGAGGTCAATTCACCCCTCCACTTT
CASSLEEVNSPLHF
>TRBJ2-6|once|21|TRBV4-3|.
TGCGCCAGCAGCCAAGATTGGAATGGTGGGACTCACCACTCTGGGGCCAACGTCCTGACTTTC
CASSQDWNGGTHHSGANVLTF
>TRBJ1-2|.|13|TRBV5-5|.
TGTGCCAGCAGCCAACAGCGGCTCTATGGCTACACCTTC
CASSQQRLYGYTF
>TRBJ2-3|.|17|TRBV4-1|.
TGCGCCAGCAGCCAAGATCGGACGGCCTCTAGCACAGATACGCAGTATTTT
CASSQDRTASSTDTQYF
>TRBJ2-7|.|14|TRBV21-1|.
TGTGCCAGTAGATTAGGACAGGCTAACTACGAGCAGTACTTC
CASRLGQANYEQYF
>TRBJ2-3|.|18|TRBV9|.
TGTGCCAGCAGCGTAGGCGAGGTTCCTTACTCTAGCACAGATACGCAGTATTTT
CASSVGEVPYSSTDTQYF
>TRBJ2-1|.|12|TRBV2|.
TGTGCCAGCAGTGAAGCGCCCCTGGGGCAGTTCTTC
CASSEAPLGQFF
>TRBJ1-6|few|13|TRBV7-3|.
TGTGCCAGCAGCTTGCGCAGGGACTCACCCCTCCACTTT
CASSLRRDSPLHF
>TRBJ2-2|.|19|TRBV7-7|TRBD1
TGTGCTAGCAGCCCAACGATCTCCCGACAGGGCACGAACACCGGGGAGCTGTTTTTT
CASSPTISRQGTNTGELFF
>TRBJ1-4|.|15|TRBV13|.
TGTGCCAGCAGCTCCAGGGAGGTGGGGGATGAAAAACTGTTTTTT
CASSSREVGDEKLFF
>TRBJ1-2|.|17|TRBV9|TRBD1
TGTGCCAGCAGCGTAGAACAGGGGCTACAACTTAACTATGGCTACACCTTC
CASSVEQGLQLNYGYTF
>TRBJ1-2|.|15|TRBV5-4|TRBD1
TGTGCCAGCAGCTTGGGTACAGGGGGCCGCTATGGCTACACCTTC
CASSLGTGGRYGYTF
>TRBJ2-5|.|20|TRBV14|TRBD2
TGTGCCAGCAGCCAAGTTACTAGGGGACTAGCGGGAGAGCGCCGCGAGACCCAGTACTTC
CASSQVTRGLAGERRETQYF
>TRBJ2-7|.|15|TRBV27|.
TGTGCCAGCAGTTGGGATAGCAGTTTCCTTTACGAGCAGTACTTC
CASSWDSSFLYEQYF
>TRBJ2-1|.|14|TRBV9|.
TGTGCCAGCAGCACCTTCGACTCGAACAATGAGCAGTTCTTC
CASSTFDSNNEQFF
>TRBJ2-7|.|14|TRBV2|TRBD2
TGTGCCAGCAACCGGACTAGCGGAGCCTACGAGCAGTACTTC
CASNRTSGAYEQYF
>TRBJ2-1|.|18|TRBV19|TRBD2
TGTGCCAGTAGTATAGATTTCCGGGTAGCGGGAGTTTCGGATGAGCAGTTCTTC
CASSIDFRVAGVSDEQFF
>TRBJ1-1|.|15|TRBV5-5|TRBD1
TGTGCCAGCAGCTCACACAGGGGGCAGAACACTGAAGCTTTCTTT
CASSSHRGQNTEAFF
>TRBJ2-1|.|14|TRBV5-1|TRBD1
TGCGCCAGCAGGGGGACAGGTGGCTACAATGAGCAGTTCTTC
CASRGTGGYNEQFF
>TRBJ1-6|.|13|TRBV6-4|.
TGTGCCAGCAGTGACTCTGCGGGTTCACCCCTCCACTTT
CASSDSAGSPLHF
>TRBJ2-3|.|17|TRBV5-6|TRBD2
TGTGCCAGCAGCTTTGGGACTAGCGGGGAATTCACAGATACGCAGTATTTT
CASSFGTSGEFTDTQYF
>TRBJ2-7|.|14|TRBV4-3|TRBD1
TGCGCCAGCAGCCATCGGACAGGGGGCTACGAGCAGTACTTC
CASSHRTGGYEQYF
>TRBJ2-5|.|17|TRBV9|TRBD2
TGTGCCAGCAGCCCAAGACTAGCGGGAGGCCCCCAAGAGACCCAGTACTTC
CASSPRLAGGPQETQYF
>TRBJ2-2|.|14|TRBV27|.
TGTGCCAGCAGAGGGGGAGAAAACACCGGGGAGCTGTTTTTT
CASRGGENTGELFF
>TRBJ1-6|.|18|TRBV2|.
TGTGCCAGCAAAAATAGACAGCACATTAGCTCCTATAATTCACCCCTCCACTTT
CASKNRQHISSYNSPLHF
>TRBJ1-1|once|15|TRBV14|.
TGTGCCAGCAGCCAAGATACATTCCCGAACACTGAAGCTTTCTTT
CASSQDTFPNTEAFF
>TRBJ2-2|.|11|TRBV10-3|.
TGTGCCATCAGTGAGGCCGGGGAGCTGTTTTTT
CAISEAGELFF
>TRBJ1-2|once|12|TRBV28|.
TGTGCCAGCAGTTTTCGCCCGGGAGGCTACACCTTC
CASSFRPGGYTF
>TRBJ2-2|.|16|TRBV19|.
TGTGCCAGTAGTATTAAAGGGCTAGGAGACTTTGGGGAGCTGTTTTTT
CASSIKGLGDFGELFF
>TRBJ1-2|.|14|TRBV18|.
TGTGCCAGCTCACCTCCGGGACGGGCGTATGGCTACACCTTC
CASSPPGRAYGYTF
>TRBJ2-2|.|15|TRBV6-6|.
TGTGCCAGCAGTGGGGGGACCCATGACACCGGGGAGCTGTTTTTT
CASSGGTHDTGELFF
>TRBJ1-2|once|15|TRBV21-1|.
TGTGCCAGCAGCAAAGGGGGACAGGGCCCCTATGGCTACACCTTC
CASSKGGQGPYGYTF
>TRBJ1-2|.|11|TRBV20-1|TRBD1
TGCACCACAGGGGGTGAAGCAGGCTACACCTTC
CTTGGEAGYTF
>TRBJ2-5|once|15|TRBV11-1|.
TGTGCCAGCAGCTTAGCGCTGGGAGAAACAAAGACCCAGTACTTC
CASSLALGETKTQYF
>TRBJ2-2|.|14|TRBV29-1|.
TGCAGCGTTGCGTCAGGGGCCAACACCGGGGAGCTGTTTTTT
CSVASGANTGELFF
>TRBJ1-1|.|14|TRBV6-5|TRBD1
TGTGCCAGCAGTTTGGGACAGGGGTCTCCTGAAGCTTTCTTT
CASSLGQGSPEAFF
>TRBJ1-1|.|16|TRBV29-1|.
TGCAGCGTTGAAGATCGAGAGGGGAGGGGAGCCGCTGAAGCTTTCTTT
CSVEDREGRGAAEAFF
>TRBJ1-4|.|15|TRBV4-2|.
TGTGCCAGCAGCCAACTTGGGGGATATAATGAAAAACTGTTTTTT
CASSQLGGYNEKLFF
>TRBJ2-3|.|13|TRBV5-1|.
TGCGCCAGCCGCATAATTCCCCCAGATACGCAGTATTTT
CASRIIPPDTQYF
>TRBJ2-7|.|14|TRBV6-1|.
TGTGCCAGCAGTGAAAAAGAGGCTTCCTACGAGCAGTACTTC
CASSEKEASYEQYF
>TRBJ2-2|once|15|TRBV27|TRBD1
TGTGCCAGCAGTTTCACAGGGGGAGGAACCGGGGAGCTGTTTTTT
CASSFTGGGTGELFF
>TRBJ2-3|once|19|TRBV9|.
TGTGCCAGCAGCGTATACCCGGGGTTTACAGTTTGGGACACAGATACGCAGTATTTT
CASSVYPGFTVWDTDTQYF